This T cell receptor (beta chain) derives from a study of radiotherapy plus CTLA-4 blockade in lung cancer. The wider study: Disease control reached approximately 30%, with objective responses in 15% to 20%.

With respect to this clone: What it recognizes is unknown.

Study-wide results and limits: Increased serum interferon-beta after radiation also reportedly predicted response strongly. Researchers report tumor-derived TCR clones expanding in blood after radiotherapy plus ipilimumab.

Focal radiation plus CTLA-4 blockade with ipilimumab was given to patients with chemo-refractory metastatic non-small-cell lung cancer. Method: immunoSEQ multiplex PCR; TCRdb's copy keeps in-frame clones and lacks some. Here the sample spans 35,000 to 45,000 clones, more than 70% being singletons. Germline V lookup: CDR1 GTSNPN, CDR2 SVGIG (reference sequence). The V end was cut by 1 base, the J end by 6 bases, with 16 bases between. CDR3 length: 15 residues. The sequence derives from a human donor with non-small cell lung cancer whose response to radiotherapy plus ipilimumab could not be evaluated. V usage is TRBV30 and J usage is TRBJ1-5; D possibly corresponds to TRBD1 (6 bases). Material: peripheral blood, obtained from a patient treated with radiotherapy plus ipilimumab. CDR3 nucleotide sequence: TGTGCCTGGAGTGGGCAAGGGACAATCCGTCAGCCCCAGCATTTT. It codes for CAWSGQGTIRQPQHF. Based on the CDR3 plus reference TRBV30 and TRBJ1-5, the full variable domain is SQTIHQWPATLVQPVGSPLSLECTVEGTSNPNLYWYRQAAGRGLQLLFYSVGIGQISSEVPQNLSASRPQDRQFILSSKKLLLSDSGFYLCAWSGQGTIRQPQHFGDGTRLSIL.